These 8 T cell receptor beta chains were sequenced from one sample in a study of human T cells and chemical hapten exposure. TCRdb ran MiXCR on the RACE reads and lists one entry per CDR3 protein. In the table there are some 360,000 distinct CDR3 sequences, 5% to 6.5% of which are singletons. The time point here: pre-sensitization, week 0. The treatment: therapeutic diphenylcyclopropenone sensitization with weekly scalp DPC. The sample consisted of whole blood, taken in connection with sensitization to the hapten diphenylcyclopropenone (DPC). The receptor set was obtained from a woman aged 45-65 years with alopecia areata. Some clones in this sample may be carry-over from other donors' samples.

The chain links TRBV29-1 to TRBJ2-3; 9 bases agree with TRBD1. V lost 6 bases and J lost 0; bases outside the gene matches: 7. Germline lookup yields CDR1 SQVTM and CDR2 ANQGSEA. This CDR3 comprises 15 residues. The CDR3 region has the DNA TGCAGCGTGGTACCGGGACAGGGAAGCACAGATACGCAGTATTTT. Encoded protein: CSVVPGQGSTDTQYF.

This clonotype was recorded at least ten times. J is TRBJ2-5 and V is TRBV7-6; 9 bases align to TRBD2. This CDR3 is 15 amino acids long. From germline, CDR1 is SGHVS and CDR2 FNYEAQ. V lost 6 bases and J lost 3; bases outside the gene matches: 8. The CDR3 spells CASRRFSGGEETQYF. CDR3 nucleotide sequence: TGTGCCAGCAGGAGGTTTAGCGGGGGTGAAGAGACCCAGTACTTC.

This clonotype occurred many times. The CDR3: CASSLGRTSATDTQYF. The CDR3 DNA follows: TGCGCCAGCAGCTTGGGCCGGACTAGCGCTACAGATACGCAGTATTTT. This chain links TRBV5-1 with TRBJ2-3; 9 nucleotides match TRBD2. This CDR3 has 16 amino acids. J gave up 3 bases and V 0 bases, and 5 bases lay outside the gene matches. The germline gives CDR1 SGHRS, CDR2 YFSETQ.

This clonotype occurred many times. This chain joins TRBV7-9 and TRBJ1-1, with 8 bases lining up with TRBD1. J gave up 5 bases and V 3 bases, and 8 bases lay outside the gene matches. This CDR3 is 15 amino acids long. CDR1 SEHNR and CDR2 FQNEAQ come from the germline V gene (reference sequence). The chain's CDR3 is CASSFTGQGETEAFF. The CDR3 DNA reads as TGTGCCAGCAGCTTTACCGGACAGGGTGAGACTGAAGCTTTCTTT.

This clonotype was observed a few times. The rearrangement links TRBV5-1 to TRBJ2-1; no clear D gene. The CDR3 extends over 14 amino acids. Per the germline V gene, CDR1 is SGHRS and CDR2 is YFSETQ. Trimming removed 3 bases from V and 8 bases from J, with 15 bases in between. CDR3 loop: CASSSATARDEQFF. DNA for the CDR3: TGCGCCAGCAGCTCCGCCACGGCCCGGGATGAGCAGTTCTTC. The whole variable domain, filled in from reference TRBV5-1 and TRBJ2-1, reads KAGVTQTPRYLIKTRGQQVTLSCSPISGHRSVSWYQQTPGQGLQFLFEYFSETQRNKGNFPGRFSGRQFSNSRSEMNVSTLELGDSALYLCASSSATARDEQFFGPGTRLTVL.

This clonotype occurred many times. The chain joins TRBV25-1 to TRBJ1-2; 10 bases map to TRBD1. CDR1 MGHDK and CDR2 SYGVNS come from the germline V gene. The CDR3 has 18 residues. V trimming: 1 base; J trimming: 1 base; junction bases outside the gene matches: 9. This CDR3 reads CASSESPGQGMNNYGYTF. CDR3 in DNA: TGTGCCAGCAGTGAATCACCGGGACAGGGGATGAATAACTATGGCTACACCTTC.

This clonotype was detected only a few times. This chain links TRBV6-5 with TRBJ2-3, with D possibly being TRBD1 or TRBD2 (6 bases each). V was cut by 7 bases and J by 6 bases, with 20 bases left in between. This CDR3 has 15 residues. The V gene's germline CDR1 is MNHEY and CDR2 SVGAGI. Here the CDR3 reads CASTLGGGLHDTQYF. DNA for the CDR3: TGTGCCAGCACCTTAGGGGGAGGCCTCCATGATACGCAGTATTTT.

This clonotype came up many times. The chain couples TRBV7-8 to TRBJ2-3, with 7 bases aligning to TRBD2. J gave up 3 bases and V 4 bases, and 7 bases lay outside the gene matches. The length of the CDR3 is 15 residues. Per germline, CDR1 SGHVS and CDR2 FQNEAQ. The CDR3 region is CASSSPGLRTDTQYF. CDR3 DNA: TGTGCCAGCAGCTCACCGGGACTAAGAACAGATACGCAGTATTTT.